This section outlines one T cell receptor (beta chain) sequence together with its context. The antigen is undetermined. The sample comes from a study of OX40 agonist ivuxolimab in advanced cancers. In the study overall: Three dose-escalation patients had partial responses: one with hepatocellular carcinoma and two with cutaneous melanoma. Whole-study findings and limits: Some patients without response likewise showed low normalized clonal expansion. At doses 0.1 to 3.0 mg/kg, CD4+ and CD8+ clones expanded.

Here immunoSEQ multiplex PCR was the method, and the copy in TCRdb shows in-frame clones only, minus some. The data hold approximately 52,000 clones, with around 74% observed a single time. Blood specimens came from baseline, cycle 4 day 1, and cycle 7 day 1. The CDR3 extends over 14 amino acids. Germline V gives CDR1 KGHSH, CDR2 LQKENI. Losses at the gene ends were 5 bases for V and 6 bases for J; bases not matched to a gene: 6. The chain has TRBV18 and TRBJ2-3; 9 bases are shared with TRBD1. The source material was CD4+ or CD8+ T cells sorted from blood, sampled in a trial of the OX40 agonist ivuxolimab. The sequence was collected from an adult with an advanced solid tumor such as melanoma, head and neck, liver or kidney cancer. The CDR3 DNA reads TGTGCCAGCTCAGCAGGGACAGGGAGTGATACGCAGTATTTT. It specifies CASSAGTGSDTQYF.